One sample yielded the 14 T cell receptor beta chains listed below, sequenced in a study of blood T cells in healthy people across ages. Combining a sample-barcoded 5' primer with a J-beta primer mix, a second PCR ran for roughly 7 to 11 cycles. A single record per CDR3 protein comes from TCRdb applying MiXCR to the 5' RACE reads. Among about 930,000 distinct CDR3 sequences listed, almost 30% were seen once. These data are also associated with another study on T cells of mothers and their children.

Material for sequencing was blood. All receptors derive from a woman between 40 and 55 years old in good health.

CDR3 protein: CASSSGPTTDGYTF. DNA for the CDR3: TGTGCCAGCAGCTCAGGACCGACAACGGATGGCTACACCTTC. The rearrangement uses TRBV3-1 and TRBJ1-2; D uncertain. The CDR3 spans 14 residues. Germline V gene sequence: CDR1 LGHDT, CDR2 YNNKEL (reference sequence). Between the trimmed V and J ends, which lost 5 bases and 6 bases, there was a span of 16 bases.

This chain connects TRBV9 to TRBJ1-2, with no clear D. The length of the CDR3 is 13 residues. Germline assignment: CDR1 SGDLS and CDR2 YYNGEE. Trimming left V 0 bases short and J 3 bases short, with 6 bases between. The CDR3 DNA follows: TGTGCCAGCAGCGTAGAGGAGGACTATGGCTACACCTTC. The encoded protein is CASSVEEDYGYTF.

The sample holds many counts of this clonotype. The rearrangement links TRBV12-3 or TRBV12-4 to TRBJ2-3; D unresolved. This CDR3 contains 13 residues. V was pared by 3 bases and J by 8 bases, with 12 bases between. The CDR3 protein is CASSFRSSRTQYF. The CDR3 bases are TGTGCCAGCAGTTTTCGATCCTCCCGTACGCAGTATTTT.

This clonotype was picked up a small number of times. The CDR3 here is CASSFQGQNSPLHF. The CDR3 DNA reads as TGTGCCAGCAGTTTCCAGGGGCAAAATTCACCCCTCCACTTT. The chain combines TRBV12-3 or TRBV12-4 with TRBJ1-6; D might be TRBD1 (6 bases). The CDR3 totals 14 residues. V was pared by 3 bases and J by 7 bases, with 10 bases between.

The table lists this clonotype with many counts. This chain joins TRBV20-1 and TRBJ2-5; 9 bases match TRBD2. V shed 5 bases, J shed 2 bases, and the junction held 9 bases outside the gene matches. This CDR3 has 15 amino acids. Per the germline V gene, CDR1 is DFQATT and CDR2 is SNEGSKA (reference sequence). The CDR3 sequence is CSAPQAGGLQETQYF. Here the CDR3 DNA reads TGCAGTGCTCCCCAAGCGGGGGGCCTACAAGAGACCCAGTACTTC.

This chain's CDR3 is CASSQQTGPNEKLFF. DNA of the CDR3: TGTGCCAGCAGCCAACAGACAGGTCCTAATGAAAAACTGTTTTTT. The chain is built from TRBV4-2 and TRBJ1-4; possibly TRBD1 for D (6 bases). The CDR3 consists of 15 residues. V dropped 2 bases and J dropped 3 bases, with 10 bases sitting between them. CDR1 and CDR2 (germline): LGHNA, YNFKEQ.

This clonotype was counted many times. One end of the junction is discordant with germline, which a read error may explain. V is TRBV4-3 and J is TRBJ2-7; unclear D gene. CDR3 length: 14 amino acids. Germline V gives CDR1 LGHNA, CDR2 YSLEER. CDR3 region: CASSHSRLGYEQYF. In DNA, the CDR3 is TGCGCCAGCAGCCATTCGAGACTCGGCTACGAACAGTACTTC.

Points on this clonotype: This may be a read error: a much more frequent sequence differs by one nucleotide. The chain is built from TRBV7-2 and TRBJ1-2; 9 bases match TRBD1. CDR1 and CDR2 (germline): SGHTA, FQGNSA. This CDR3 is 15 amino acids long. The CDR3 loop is CANSFYRGLNYGYTF. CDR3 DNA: TGTGCCAACAGCTTTTACAGGGGGCTTAACTATGGCTACACCTTC. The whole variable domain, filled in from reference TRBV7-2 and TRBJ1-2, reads GAGVSQSPSNKVTEKGKDVELRCDPISGHTALYWYRQSLGQGLEFLIYFQGNSAPDKSGLPSDRFSAERTGGSVSTLTIQRTQQEDSAVYLCANSFYRGLNYGYTFGSGTRLTVV.

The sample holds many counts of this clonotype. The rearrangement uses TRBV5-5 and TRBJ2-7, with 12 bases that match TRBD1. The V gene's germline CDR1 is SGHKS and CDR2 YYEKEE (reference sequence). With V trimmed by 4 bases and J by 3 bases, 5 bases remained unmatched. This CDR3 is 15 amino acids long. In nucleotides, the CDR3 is TGTGCCAGCAGCCCGGGACAGGGGGCCCACTACGAGCAGTACTTC. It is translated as CASSPGQGAHYEQYF.

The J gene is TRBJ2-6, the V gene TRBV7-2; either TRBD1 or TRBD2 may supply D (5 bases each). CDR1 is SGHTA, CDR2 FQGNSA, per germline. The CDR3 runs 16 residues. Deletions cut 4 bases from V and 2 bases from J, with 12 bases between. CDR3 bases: TGTGCCAGCAGCTACCAGGGACGCCCTGGGGCCAACGTCCTGACTTTC. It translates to CASSYQGRPGANVLTF. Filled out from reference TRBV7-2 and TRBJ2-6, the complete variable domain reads GAGVSQSPSNKVTEKGKDVELRCDPISGHTALYWYRQSLGQGLEFLIYFQGNSAPDKSGLPSDRFSAERTGGSVSTLTIQRTQQEDSAVYLCASSYQGRPGANVLTFGAGSRLTVL.

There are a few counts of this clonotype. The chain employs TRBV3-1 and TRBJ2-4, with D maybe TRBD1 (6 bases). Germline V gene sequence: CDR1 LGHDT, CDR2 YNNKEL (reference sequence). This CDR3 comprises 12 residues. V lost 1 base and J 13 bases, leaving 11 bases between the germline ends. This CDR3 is CASSQAGDEQYF. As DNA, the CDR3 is TGTGCCAGCAGCCAAGCAGGGGATGAGCAGTACTTC.

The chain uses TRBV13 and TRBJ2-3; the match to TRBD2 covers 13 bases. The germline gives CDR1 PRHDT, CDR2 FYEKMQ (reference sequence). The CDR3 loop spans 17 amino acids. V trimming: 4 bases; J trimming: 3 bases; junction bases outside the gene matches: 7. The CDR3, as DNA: TGTGCCAGCAGCTCGACTAGCGGGGGGCAGGGTACAGATACGCAGTATTTT. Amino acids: CASSSTSGGQGTDTQYF.

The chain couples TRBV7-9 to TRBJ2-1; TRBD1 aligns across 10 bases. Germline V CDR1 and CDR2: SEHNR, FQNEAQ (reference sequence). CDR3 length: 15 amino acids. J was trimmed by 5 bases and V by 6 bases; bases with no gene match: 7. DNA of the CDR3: TGTGCCAGCAGACCCGACAGGGGGCTCAACAATGAGCAGTTCTTC. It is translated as CASRPDRGLNNEQFF.

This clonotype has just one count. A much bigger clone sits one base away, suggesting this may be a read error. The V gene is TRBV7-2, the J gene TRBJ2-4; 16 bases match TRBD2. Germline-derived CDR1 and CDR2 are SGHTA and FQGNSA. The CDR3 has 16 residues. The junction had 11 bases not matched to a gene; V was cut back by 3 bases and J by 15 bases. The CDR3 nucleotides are TGTGCCAGCAGCTTTACCGGGACTAGCGGGGGGGCTACCGCGTACTTC. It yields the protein CASSFTGTSGGATAYF.